This is a list of T cell receptor beta chains from one sample in a study of naive and memory T cell subsets. TCRdb recomputed calls from the UMI-ligation and nested PCR reads with MiXCR, one row per CDR3 protein. The repertoire includes around 20,000 distinct CDR3 sequences, 7.5% to 10% of them detected once, and under 7.5% sits in the top ten. The material sequenced was skin, taken from a tuberculin skin test site. The receptors come from an adult in good health. Both conserved end residues are part of each CDR3. Fields, in order: J gene, clone size, D gene, V gene, CDR3 DNA, CDR3 protein. A D gene is named only where the DNA matches it firmly. Expanded clones get a size class; other rows say once, few or many, or leave the size out.

j_call: TRBJ1-2
clone_size: .
d_call: .
v_call: TRBV6-1
cdr3_nt: TGTGCCAGCAGTCAACAGGGAGGCGATGGCTACACCTTC
cdr3_aa: CASSQQGGDGYTF

j_call: TRBJ2-4
clone_size: .
d_call: TRBD1
v_call: TRBV9
cdr3_nt: TGTGCCAGCAGCGCGGAGCTGGGACAGGGGGCGATTGACATTCAGTACTTC
cdr3_aa: CASSAELGQGAIDIQYF

j_call: TRBJ2-2
clone_size: .
d_call: .
v_call: TRBV5-1
cdr3_nt: TGCGCCAGCAGCTACAACGCCGGGACAACGAACACCGGGGAGCTGTTTTTT
cdr3_aa: CASSYNAGTTNTGELFF

j_call: TRBJ1-2
clone_size: .
d_call: .
v_call: TRBV7-9
cdr3_nt: TGTGCCAGCAGCTTGTGGGGGCTTGGCTACACCTTC
cdr3_aa: CASSLWGLGYTF

j_call: TRBJ1-4
clone_size: .
d_call: .
v_call: TRBV29-1
cdr3_nt: TGCAGCGTTGAGGGACTGTCTTCGGGAAAACTGTTTTTT
cdr3_aa: CSVEGLSSGKLFF

j_call: TRBJ1-1
clone_size: .
d_call: .
v_call: TRBV10-2
cdr3_nt: TGCGCCAGCAGTGATAGGGTCTTGAACACTGAAGCTTTCTTT
cdr3_aa: CASSDRVLNTEAFF

j_call: TRBJ2-5
clone_size: .
d_call: TRBD2
v_call: TRBV13
cdr3_nt: TGTGCCAGCAGCCCTGAAGCGGGAGACGCGGAGACCCAGTACTTC
cdr3_aa: CASSPEAGDAETQYF

j_call: TRBJ2-1
clone_size: few
d_call: .
v_call: TRBV5-6
cdr3_nt: TGTGCCAGCAGCTTATATGTTCCGGCAGGGAGTCACAATGAGCAGTTCTTC
cdr3_aa: CASSLYVPAGSHNEQFF

j_call: TRBJ1-5
clone_size: .
d_call: .
v_call: TRBV10-1
cdr3_nt: TGCGCCAGCAGTGAGTCGAGGGCTCAGCCCCAGCATTTT
cdr3_aa: CASSESRAQPQHF

j_call: TRBJ1-6
clone_size: .
d_call: TRBD1
v_call: TRBV4-1
cdr3_nt: TGCGCCAGTAGAGACAGGGAAGTTAATTCACCCCTCCACTTT
cdr3_aa: CASRDREVNSPLHF

j_call: TRBJ2-3
clone_size: many
d_call: .
v_call: TRBV24-1
cdr3_nt: TGTGCCACCAGTGATTTGCTCGTGGGTGACCTTTACACAGATACGCAGTATTTT
cdr3_aa: CATSDLLVGDLYTDTQYF

j_call: TRBJ2-3
clone_size: .
d_call: TRBD2
v_call: TRBV7-2
cdr3_nt: TGTGCCAGCGGGGGGGGACTAGCGGGGCAGGGAGATACGCAGTATTTT
cdr3_aa: CASGGGLAGQGDTQYF

j_call: TRBJ1-5
clone_size: .
d_call: .
v_call: TRBV10-2
cdr3_nt: TGCGCCACCACGGCTTACGTGGATCGCAATCAGCCCCAGCATTTT
cdr3_aa: CATTAYVDRNQPQHF

j_call: TRBJ2-7
clone_size: many
d_call: .
v_call: TRBV20-1
cdr3_nt: TGCAGTGCTTACACATCCCGGACTCCATACGAGCAGTACTTC
cdr3_aa: CSAYTSRTPYEQYF

j_call: TRBJ2-1
clone_size: many
d_call: TRBD2
v_call: TRBV5-6
cdr3_nt: TGTGCCAGCAGCTTGTTGGGACTAGCGGGACGCGTAGGGCGTTTTAGCTCCTACAATGAGCAGTTCTTC
cdr3_aa: CASSLLGLAGRVGRFSSYNEQFF

j_call: TRBJ2-1
clone_size: few
d_call: TRBD2
v_call: TRBV12-5
cdr3_nt: TGTGCTAGTGGCCCGGGACTAGCGGGTTACAATGAGCAGTTCTTC
cdr3_aa: CASGPGLAGYNEQFF